The source of this T cell receptor (beta chain) is a study of CD8 T cells in ankylosing spondylitis. The study, taken as a whole, reports: Within ankylosing spondylitis blood, a TCR beta motif made up of seven or eight highly homologous variants appeared to be characteristic. There were earlier reports of some motif variants in reactive arthritis synovial fluid and blood. Clones tied to disease were said to be significantly enriched in matched ankylosing spondylitis synovial fluid.

The table lists this clonotype with a count of one. Its specificity is not known. Using quantitative 5'-RACE with molecular barcodes, the authors made TCR beta libraries. TCRdb recomputed calls from the 5' RACE reads with MiXCR, one row per CDR3 protein. Of 37,000 or so distinct CDR3 sequences listed, about 17% are singletons. The CDR3 has 18 amino acids. V shed 1 base and J shed 0 bases, with 16 bases lying between them. Germline loops: CDR1 MGHRA, CDR2 YSYEKL. The sequenced sample was blood. The sequence derives from a male donor with ankylosing spondylitis or in good health (not recorded which). The chain joins TRBV4-1 to TRBJ2-1; either TRBD1 or TRBD2 may fit D (6 bases each). The CDR3 DNA follows: TGCGCCAGCAGCCAAGTTCCGGGGGCAACTAGCTCCTACAATGAGCAGTTCTTC. Protein: CASSQVPGATSSYNEQFF.